A selection of T cell receptor beta chains follows, all from one sample in a study of shared clonotypes between healthy human individuals. TCRdb's table, derived via immunoSEQ multiplex PCR, lists solely in-frame clones and lacks some. The sample has hundreds of thousands of clones, 70% to 80% seen once. Input material: PBMCs. All receptors come from a woman aged 40 to 55 in good health. Some clones in this sample may be carry-over from other donors' samples. Both conserved end residues are part of each CDR3. Fields, in order: J gene, V gene, D gene, clone size, CDR3 protein, CDR3 DNA. A D gene is named only where the DNA matches it firmly. The size of a clone is reported for some rows only, either as once, few or many, or as a class for expanded clones.

>TRBJ2-3|TRBV7-9|.|few
CASSPYYTDTQYF
TGTGCCAGCAGCCCATACTACACAGATACGCAGTATTTT
>TRBJ2-2|TRBV10-2|.|.
CASSGLVSLYTGELFF
TGCGCCAGCAGTGGCCTCGTTAGCCTCTACACCGGGGAGCTGTTTTTT
>TRBJ2-3|TRBV2|.|once
CASSVSETDTQYF
TGTGCCAGCAGTGTTTCGGAGACAGATACGCAGTATTTT
>TRBJ2-2|TRBV2|TRBD1|.
CASSEAARTGTNTGELFF
TGTGCCAGCAGTGAAGCAGCTAGGACAGGGACCAACACCGGGGAGCTGTTTTTT
>TRBJ1-5|TRBV30|.|few
CAWGGSTNQPQHF
TGTGCCTGGGGGGGGTCCACCAATCAGCCCCAGCATTTT
>TRBJ2-7|TRBV28|TRBD1|few
CASSFRQGAYEQYF
TGTGCCAGCAGCTTTAGACAGGGGGCCTACGAGCAGTACTTC
>TRBJ1-3|TRBV7-8|TRBD1|.
CASSLAPKQGFQNTIYF
TGTGCCAGCAGCTTAGCGCCCAAACAGGGGTTTCAGAACACCATATATTTT
>TRBJ2-1|TRBV11-3|TRBD1|.
CASSSYAGTGDEQFF
TGTGCCAGCAGCTCCTATGCCGGGACAGGGGATGAGCAGTTCTTC
>TRBJ2-4|TRBV29-1|TRBD2|.
CSVMDSGAKNIQYF
TGCAGCGTCATGGATAGCGGGGCCAAAAACATTCAGTACTTC
>TRBJ2-2|TRBV5-1|TRBD2|.
CASSYTTSGYGGELFF
TGCGCCAGCAGCTATACGACTAGCGGGTATGGTGGGGAGCTGTTTTTT
>TRBJ1-1|TRBV18|.|once
CASSPSPAGGENTEAFF
TGTGCCAGCTCACCCTCACCCGCGGGGGGGGAGAACACTGAAGCTTTCTTT
>TRBJ2-1|TRBV10-3|.|.
CAITGRSPNSNEQFF
TGTGCCATCACCGGACGCAGCCCAAATTCGAATGAGCAGTTCTTC
>TRBJ2-1|TRBV19|TRBD1|.
CASTRDRTFDEQFF
TGTGCCAGTACCCGGGACAGGACGTTTGATGAGCAGTTCTTC
>TRBJ1-1|TRBV29-1|.|many
CSVEIGGGTEAFF
TGCAGCGTTGAAATCGGGGGTGGGACTGAAGCTTTCTTT
>TRBJ1-2|TRBV4-1|.|.
CASSPTSGQISTLYGYTF
TGCGCCAGCAGCCCAACCTCGGGACAAATCAGCACCCTCTATGGCTACACCTTC
>TRBJ1-1|TRBV29-1|.|.
CSVFPQAHTEAFF
TGCAGCGTCTTCCCCCAGGCCCACACTGAAGCTTTCTTT
>TRBJ2-3|TRBV11-1|.|.
CASEKAGTDTQYF
TGTGCCAGCGAAAAAGCGGGCACAGATACGCAGTATTTT
>TRBJ2-2|TRBV4-1|TRBD2|.
CASSRGLAGGKTSSRDTGELFF
TGCGCCAGCAGCCGGGGCCTAGCGGGAGGAAAGACCTCCTCCAGGGACACCGGGGAGCTGTTTTTT
>TRBJ2-1|TRBV9|.|.
CASSVAGLPSYNEQFF
TGTGCCAGCAGCGTAGCAGGGCTCCCCTCCTACAATGAGCAGTTCTTC
>TRBJ2-6|TRBV4-2|.|.
CASGSGVAGANVLTF
TGTGCCAGCGGATCAGGGGTGGCTGGGGCCAACGTCCTGACTTTC
>TRBJ2-1|TRBV6-5|.|.
CASSRASRGLNEQFF
TGTGCCAGCTCCCGAGCATCCCGGGGCCTCAATGAGCAGTTCTTC
>TRBJ2-7|TRBV2|.|.
CASSSTGPPYEQYF
TGTGCCAGCAGTTCCACAGGGCCCCCCTACGAGCAGTACTTC
>TRBJ2-7|TRBV7-3|TRBD1|.
CASSLWQGAQYEQYF
TGTGCCAGCAGCTTGTGGCAGGGGGCGCAGTACGAGCAGTACTTC
>TRBJ1-3|TRBV5-8|TRBD1|.
CASSLDRGPGNTIYF
TGTGCCAGCAGCTTGGACAGGGGGCCTGGAAACACCATATATTTT
>TRBJ2-7|TRBV5-1|.|.
CASSLGTDYYTYEQYF
TGCGCCAGCAGCTTGGGGACGGACTATTATACCTACGAGCAGTACTTC
>TRBJ2-5|TRBV30|TRBD2|.
CASSGRALETQYF
TGTGCCTCTAGCGGGAGGGCCCTGGAGACCCAGTACTTC
>TRBJ2-2|TRBV27|TRBD2|.
CASSLWGLANTGELFF
TGTGCCAGCAGTTTATGGGGACTAGCGAACACCGGGGAGCTGTTTTTT
>TRBJ2-5|TRBV21-1|.|.
CASSKVSDRAEETQYF
TGTGCCAGCAGCAAAGTAAGTGACAGAGCGGAAGAGACCCAGTACTTC
>TRBJ2-1|TRBV15|TRBD2|.
CATSVSSGLARYNEQFF
TGTGCCACCAGCGTTTCTTCGGGACTAGCAAGGTACAATGAGCAGTTCTTC
>TRBJ1-2|TRBV2|.|few
CASRGGPGVRGYTF
TGTGCCAGCAGGGGGGGACCGGGCGTGCGGGGCTACACCTTC
>TRBJ2-7|TRBV15|.|.
CATSRDIGGRYEQYF
TGTGCCACCAGCAGAGATATAGGGGGTCGCTACGAGCAGTACTTC
>TRBJ2-7|TRBV30|.|.
CAWMRAGGYEQCF
TGTGCCTGGATGCGGGCAGGAGGCTACGAGCAGTGCTTC
>TRBJ2-3|TRBV19|TRBD2|.
CASSDPGTSGRPASDTQYF
TGTGCCAGTAGCGATCCGGGGACTAGCGGGAGGCCCGCGTCAGATACGCAGTATTTT
>TRBJ2-2|TRBV7-3|.|.
CASSLTGAGSGELFF
TGTGCCAGCAGCTTAACAGGGGCCGGGTCCGGGGAGCTGTTTTTT
>TRBJ2-6|TRBV28|.|.
CASSLSGPPPGANVLTF
TGTGCCAGCAGTTTATCCGGTCCCCCTCCTGGGGCCAACGTCCTGACTTTC
>TRBJ1-1|TRBV30|.|.
CAWSRLSGDTEAFF
TGTGCCTGGAGTAGGCTTTCAGGGGACACTGAAGCTTTCTTT
>TRBJ1-2|TRBV6-1|.|.
CALLGVGVDGYTF
TGTGCCCTGCTAGGAGTCGGGGTGGATGGCTACACCTTC
>TRBJ2-3|TRBV2|.|few
CARFGAIGTDTQYF
TGTGCCAGGTTCGGAGCAATCGGCACAGATACGCAGTATTTT
>TRBJ2-6|TRBV18|.|.
CASSPSLAGGANVLTF
TGTGCCAGCTCACCATCTTTAGCCGGTGGGGCCAACGTCCTGACTTTC
>TRBJ1-2|TRBV28|.|.
CASSSPGPAYGYTF
TGTGCCAGCAGTAGTCCGGGGCCTGCCTATGGCTACACCTTC
>TRBJ1-5|TRBV7-8|TRBD1|.
CASSLAGQGGQPQHF
TGTGCCAGCAGCTTAGCGGGGCAGGGGGGTCAGCCCCAGCATTTT
>TRBJ2-7|TRBV30|.|few
CAWSALDEQYF
TGTGCCTGGAGTGCCCTAGACGAGCAGTACTTC
>TRBJ2-1|TRBV11-1|TRBD2|few
CASSLPAGVNEQFF
TGTGCCAGCAGCTTACCAGCGGGAGTCAATGAGCAGTTCTTC
>TRBJ1-5|TRBV11-2|.|.
CASSLGLQANQPQHF
TGTGCCAGCAGCTTAGGTCTTCAAGCCAATCAGCCCCAGCATTTT
>TRBJ2-7|TRBV5-1|TRBD2|.
CASSSRPGTSGGNYEQYF
TGCGCCAGCAGCTCAAGACCGGGGACTAGCGGGGGAAACTACGAGCAGTACTTC
>TRBJ1-2|TRBV5-1|.|.
CASSMDSPYGYTF
TGCGCCAGCAGCATGGACAGCCCTTATGGCTACACCTTC
>TRBJ2-1|TRBV5-5|.|.
CASSHPGQGGNEQFF
TGTGCCAGCAGCCACCCCGGGCAGGGGGGGAATGAGCAGTTCTTC
>TRBJ2-3|TRBV2|TRBD1|once
CASSERGRNTDTQYF
TGTGCCAGCAGTGAGAGGGGGCGGAACACAGATACGCAGTATTTT
>TRBJ2-3|TRBV21-1|.|few
CASWTSGRHTQYF
TGTGCCAGCTGGACTAGCGGGAGACATACGCAGTATTTT
>TRBJ2-1|TRBV10-1|.|once
CASSENSEAQFF
TGCGCCAGCAGTGAGAATAGCGAGGCGCAGTTCTTC
>TRBJ2-1|TRBV19|.|.
CASSPRSNEQFF
TGTGCCAGTAGTCCCCGGAGCAATGAGCAGTTCTTC
>TRBJ2-7|TRBV6-9|.|.
CASSWGTFLYEQYF
TGTGCCAGCAGTTGGGGGACATTTCTTTACGAGCAGTACTTC
>TRBJ2-1|TRBV7-3|TRBD1|.
CASSPYGQGDEQFF
TGTGCCAGCAGCCCTTACGGACAGGGCGATGAGCAGTTCTTC
>TRBJ1-1|TRBV7-9|TRBD1|.
CASRTGTGVAFF
TGTGCCAGCAGAACCGGGACAGGAGTAGCTTTCTTT
>TRBJ2-7|TRBV21-1|.|.
CASSPHRGFSSYEQYF
TGTGCCAGCAGCCCCCATCGGGGGTTTTCGTCCTACGAGCAGTACTTC
>TRBJ2-1|TRBV27|TRBD2|.
CASIWTSGNNEQFF
TGTGCCAGCATTTGGACTAGCGGAAACAATGAGCAGTTCTTC
>TRBJ2-4|TRBV9|TRBD1|few
CASSVEDRVAKNIQYF
TGTGCCAGCAGCGTAGAGGACAGGGTAGCCAAAAACATTCAGTACTTC
>TRBJ2-7|TRBV9|.|.
CASSLRDSVVYEQYF
TGTGCCAGCAGCCTCCGGGACTCCGTTGTGTACGAGCAGTACTTC